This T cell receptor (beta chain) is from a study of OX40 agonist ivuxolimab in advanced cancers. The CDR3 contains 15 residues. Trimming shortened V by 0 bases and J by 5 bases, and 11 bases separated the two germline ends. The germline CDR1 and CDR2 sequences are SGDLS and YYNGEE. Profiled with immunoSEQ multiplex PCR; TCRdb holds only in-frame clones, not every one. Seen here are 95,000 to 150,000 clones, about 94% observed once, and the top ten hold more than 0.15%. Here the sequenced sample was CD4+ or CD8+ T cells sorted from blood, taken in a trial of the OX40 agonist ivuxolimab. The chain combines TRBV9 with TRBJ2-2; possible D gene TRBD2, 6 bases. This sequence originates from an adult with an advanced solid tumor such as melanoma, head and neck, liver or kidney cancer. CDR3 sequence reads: CASSVAPAGTGELFF. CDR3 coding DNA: TGTGCCAGCAGCGTAGCCCCCGCGGGGACCGGGGAGCTGTTTTTT.